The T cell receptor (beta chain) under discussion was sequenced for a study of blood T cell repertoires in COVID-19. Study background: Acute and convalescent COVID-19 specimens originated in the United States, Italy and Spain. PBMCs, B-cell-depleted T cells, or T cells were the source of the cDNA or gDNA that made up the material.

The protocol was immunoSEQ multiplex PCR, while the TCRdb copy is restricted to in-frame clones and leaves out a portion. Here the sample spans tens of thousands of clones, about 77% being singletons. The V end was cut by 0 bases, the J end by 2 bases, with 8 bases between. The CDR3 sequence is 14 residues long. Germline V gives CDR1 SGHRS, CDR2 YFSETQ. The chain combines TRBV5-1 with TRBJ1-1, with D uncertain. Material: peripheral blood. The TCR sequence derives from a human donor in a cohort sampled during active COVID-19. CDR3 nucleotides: TGCGCCAGCAGCTTGGTAAACAGTAACACTGAAGCTTTCTTT. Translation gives CASSLVNSNTEAFF.